This TCR beta chain came from a study of regulatory T cells in long-lasting Graves disease. In the case of this clonotype: The germline gene is not matched at one end of the junction; a read error may be the cause.

Described time point: persistent/refractory GD, antithyroid drugs over 5 years with positive TRAb. Generation of the TCR library employed RNA extracted from PBMCs. The patients were enrolled through endocrinology in Xi'an, China. Per germline, CDR1 MDHEN and CDR2 SYDVKM. The CDR3 runs 15 residues. Through Arm-PCR of CDR3 regions and iRepertoire HTBI primers, TCR beta libraries were built. TCRdb recomputed calls from the multiplex PCR reads with MiXCR, one row per CDR3 protein. The table lists about 400,000 distinct CDR3 sequences, less than 25% of them singletons. This chain links TRBV28 with TRBJ2-5; the D gene could be TRBD1 or TRBD2 (6 bases each). The clonotype originates from a female donor with Graves disease. The specimen comprised peripheral blood mononuclear cells (PBMCs), sampled when the disease was refractory, from a patient treated with antithyroid drugs. CDR3 sequence reads: CASSLIPGAEETQYF. The CDR3 DNA reads as TGTGCAAGCAGTTTAATTCCGGGGGCCGAAGAGACCCAGTACTTC.